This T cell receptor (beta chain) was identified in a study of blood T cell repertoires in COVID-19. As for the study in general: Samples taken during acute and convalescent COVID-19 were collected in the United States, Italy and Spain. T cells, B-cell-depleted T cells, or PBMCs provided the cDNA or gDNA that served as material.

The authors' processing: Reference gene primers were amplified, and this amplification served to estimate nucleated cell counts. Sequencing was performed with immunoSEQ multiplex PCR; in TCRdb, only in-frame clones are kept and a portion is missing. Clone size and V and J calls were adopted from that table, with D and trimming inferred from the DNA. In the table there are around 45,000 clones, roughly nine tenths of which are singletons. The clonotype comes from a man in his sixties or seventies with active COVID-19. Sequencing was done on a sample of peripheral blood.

The chain's CDR3 is CASSEAGALGRNIQYF. The DNA of the CDR3 is TGTGCCAGCAGTGAAGCCGGAGCCCTGGGTCGCAACATTCAGTACTTC. The J gene is TRBJ2-4, the V gene TRBV2; the D is unclear. Looked up from germline, CDR1 is SNHLY and CDR2 is FYNNEI. CDR3 length: 16 residues. The ends were cut back, 0 bases at V and 7 bases at J, with 16 bases in the middle.